The 4 T cell receptor beta chains below come from one sample, sequenced in a study of shared clonotypes between healthy human individuals. The naive CD8 population came from CD45RO-negative cells selected for CCR7, without terminally differentiated effector memory CD45RA+ cells. Assay: immunoSEQ multiplex PCR; the TCRdb copy retains only in-frame clones and omits some. The data hold around 2,000,000 clones, with about 94% observed a single time. Input material: naive CD8+ T cells sorted from blood. These TCRs come from a man aged 18-30 years in good health.

The rearrangement joins TRBV5-6 to TRBJ1-2; no clear D. This CDR3 is 16 amino acids long. The germline V gene encodes CDR1 SGHDT and CDR2 YYEEEE. The germline V and J ends were trimmed by 4 bases and 11 bases, with 27 bases remaining between them. CDR3 in DNA: TGTGCCAGCAGCCCCGAGCAGACAAGGATGCTCTCTGGTTACACCTTC. The encoded protein is CASSPEQTRMLSGYTF.

The rearrangement joins TRBV30 to TRBJ1-4; D is uncertain. The germline V gene encodes CDR1 GTSNPN and CDR2 SVGIG (reference sequence). V lost 0 bases and J 8 bases, leaving 7 bases between the germline ends. This CDR3 has 12 amino acids. The CDR3 coding sequence is TGTGCCTGGAGTGTGATACAGGAAAAACTGTTTTTT. It yields the protein CAWSVIQEKLFF.

This clone was seen a single time. This chain joins TRBV6-5 and TRBJ2-2; 14 bases map to TRBD2. V shed 6 bases and J 10 bases; nucleotides not matched to a gene: 7. This CDR3 region has 15 residues. Per the germline V gene, CDR1 is MNHEY and CDR2 is SVGAGI. The CDR3 region is CASSPGLAGVLELFF. The CDR3 nucleotides read TGTGCCAGCAGCCCGGGACTAGCGGGAGTTCTGGAGCTGTTTTTT.

The rearrangement joins TRBV7-9 to TRBJ1-5, with 12 bases identical to TRBD1. Losses at the gene ends were 1 base for V and 5 bases for J; bases not matched to a gene: 3. This CDR3 comprises 16 residues. Germline V gives CDR1 SEHNR, CDR2 FQNEAQ (reference sequence). The CDR3 protein is CASSLVGTGGDQPQHF. The DNA for the CDR3 is TGTGCCAGCAGCTTAGTTGGGACAGGGGGCGATCAGCCCCAGCATTTT.